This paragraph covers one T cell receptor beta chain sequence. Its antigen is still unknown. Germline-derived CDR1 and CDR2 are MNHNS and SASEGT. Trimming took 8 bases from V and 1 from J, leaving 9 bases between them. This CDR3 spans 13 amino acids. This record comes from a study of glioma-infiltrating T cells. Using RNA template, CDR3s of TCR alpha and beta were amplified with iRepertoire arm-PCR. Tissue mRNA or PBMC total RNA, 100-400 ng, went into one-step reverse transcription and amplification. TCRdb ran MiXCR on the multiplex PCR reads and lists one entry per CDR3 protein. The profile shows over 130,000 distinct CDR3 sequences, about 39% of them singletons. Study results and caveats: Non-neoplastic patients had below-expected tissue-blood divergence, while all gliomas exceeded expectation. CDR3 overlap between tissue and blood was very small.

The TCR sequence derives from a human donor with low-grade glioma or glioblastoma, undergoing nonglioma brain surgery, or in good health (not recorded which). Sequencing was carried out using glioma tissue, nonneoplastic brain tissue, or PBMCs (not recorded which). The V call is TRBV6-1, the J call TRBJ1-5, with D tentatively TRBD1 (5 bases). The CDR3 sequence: CASCRDSNQPQHF. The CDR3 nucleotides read TGTGCCAGCTGCCGGGACAGCAATCAGCCCCAGCATTTT.